The clone carrying this T cell receptor (beta chain) was seen ten or more times. What it binds is unknown. These data are taken from a study of read filtering for tumor transcriptome and immune sequencing. Whole-study results and caveats: Single-read clonotypes: 80% to 90% of IR-seq clonotypes (about 4% of reads), about 75% of RNA-seq clonotypes (nearly 45% of reads).

The library was built from approximately 400 ng RNA with molecular barcoded adaptors for alpha/delta and beta/gamma chains. One entry per CDR3 protein results from TCRdb running MiXCR on the reads. The table includes 42,000 or so distinct CDR3 sequences, around an eighth detected once. This receptor was identified in a donor aged 40 or older with multiple myeloma. Sequencing used a population of CD138-negative cells sorted from bone marrow.

The CDR3 nucleotides are TGCAGTGCTAGAGACTCCGCTAGCGGGAGGTTCAATGAGCAGTTCTTC. Protein product: CSARDSASGRFNEQFF. V and J are TRBV20-1 and TRBJ2-1; 11 positions match TRBD2. The length of the CDR3 is 16 residues. J lost 6 bases, V lost 0 bases, and 7 bases had no gene match. The V gene's germline CDR1 is DFQATT and CDR2 SNEGSKA (reference sequence).